This paragraph covers one T cell receptor (beta chain) sequence. Its antigen is currently not known. The sample holds no much larger clone one base away, and base qualities are not on file. Trimming takes 7 bases from V and 1 base from J, and the germline ends sit 13 bases apart. Counted from cysteine to phenylalanine, this CDR3 has 15 amino acids. The DNA shown is the 45-base CDR3, in frame from base 1. CDR1 and CDR2 are read off the germline V gene as MRHNA and SNTAGT. Genomic DNA was extracted from sorted cells for sequencing of the TCRbeta CDR3 region. The immunoSEQ Assay was used to sequence the TCRbeta CDR3 regions. Here the immuneACCESS table is served through TCRdb, limited to in-frame sequences with V and J called. Missing clones are a known gap in these copies; in checked studies unresolved V genes cover under half, and the rest lacks a known reason. In this sample the table shows over 60,000 clones, 87% of which occur a single time. The ten largest clones take up about 2% of the sample.

The data derive from a study of OX40 agonist ivuxolimab in advanced cancers. The study in broad terms: The costimulatory receptor OX40 (CD134) was targeted by ivuxolimab, a fully human IgG2 agonistic monoclonal antibody. Intravenous ivuxolimab was administered to patients every 2 weeks at six dose levels: 0.01, 0.1, 0.3, 1.5, 3 and 10 mg/kg. Prior anti-PD-1, anti-PD-L1 or anti-CTLA-4 therapy was permitted, and less than 45% of dose-escalation patients had received checkpoint inhibitors. Partial responses occurred in three dose-escalation patients: two with cutaneous melanoma and one with hepatocellular carcinoma. Among the approximately 50 dose-escalation patients, 19 had hepatocellular carcinoma, roughly 15 melanoma, 9 renal cell carcinoma and 9 head and neck cancer. The monotherapy dose-escalation portion (N ≈ 57 patients) of the phase I ivuxolimab trial is reported in the paper. Peripheral TCRbeta sequencing was intended to test whether TCR sequence diversity was altered and clonal T-cell expansion was caused by ivuxolimab. The dose-escalation cohort was about 83% male with a mean age of approximately 59 years, ranging from roughly 23 to 90. Broad study findings and their caveats: Antigen specificity was not determined for the clonally expanded peripheral T cells. At doses from 0.1 to 3.0 mg/kg, clonal expansion was seen in both CD4+ and CD8+ blood T cells between baseline and week 6. Partial responders in the 0.1-3.0 mg/kg groups had among the lowest normalized peripheral clonal expansion, especially among CD8+ T cells. Low levels of normalized T-cell clonal expansion were also seen in some nonresponding patients. On average, CD8+ T cells showed more expanded clones than CD4+ T cells after ivuxolimab.

Patients with a history of autoimmune disease or receiving systemic immunosuppression were excluded from the trial. Peripheral blood for TCR sequencing was collected from all dose cohorts at baseline, on cycle 4 day 1, and on cycle 7 day 1. Samples came from an open-label, multicenter, first-in-human phase I dose-escalation trial of ivuxolimab. Adults with locally advanced or metastatic melanoma, renal cell carcinoma, hepatocellular carcinoma or head and neck squamous cell carcinoma were enrolled in the trial. Before TCR sequencing, CD4+ and CD8+ T cells were separately sorted from peripheral blood.

The sequence links TRBV6-4 to TRBJ2-2; the D gene is possibly TRBD1 or TRBD2, with 6 bases matching each. The source is an adult with an advanced solid tumor such as melanoma, head and neck, liver or kidney cancer. The specimen comprised CD4+ or CD8+ T cells sorted from blood, sampled in a trial of the OX40 agonist ivuxolimab. The CDR3 amino acid sequence is: CASKPEGGNTGELFF. The DNA is TGTGCCAGCAAACCAGAGGGGGGGAACACCGGGGAGCTGTTTTTT.